This record concerns one T cell receptor beta chain sequence. No antigen is known for it. These data originate in a study of cytomegalovirus exposure and HLA in healthy donors. On the study more broadly: The same platform as the approximately 670 first-cohort repertoires was used for the 120 validation repertoires, a later analysis reported.

Separation from the roughly 670-subject first cohort characterized the roughly 120-subject validation cohort, to which the donors belonged. Between the trimmed V and J ends, which lost 3 bases and 6 bases, there was a span of 9 bases. CDR1 and CDR2 from the germline V gene are SEHNR and FQNEAQ (reference sequence). The CDR3 spans 12 residues. Here immunoSEQ multiplex PCR was the method, and the copy in TCRdb shows in-frame clones only, minus some. Of 150,000 to 200,000 clones detected, around 92% appear once; the ten largest clones hold 10% to 13%. General study points: A list of 164 TCR beta chains associated with cytomegalovirus was given. Most TCR sequences were uncommon, yet certain public TCRs appeared in many donors.

The chain carries TRBV7-9 and TRBJ2-7; D not resolved. The sequence came from a woman aged 18-29 years in good health and CMV-seropositive. Sequencing was performed on PBMCs. The CDR3 spells CASSLIASEQYF. CDR3 sequence (DNA): TGTGCCAGCAGCTTGATCGCGAGCGAGCAGTACTTC.